This T cell receptor (beta chain) was recovered during a study of cytomegalovirus exposure and HLA in healthy donors. The study's findings and limits: In a later analysis, TCR association rates varied by HLA locus: DRB1 most, HLA-C fewest. Accurate prediction of HLA-A and HLA-B alleles (for most subjects) was reportedly achieved from TCR beta sequences.

This clone occurred a few times. What it binds is unknown. The PCR used 60 Vbeta and 13 Jbeta primers. The assay was immunoSEQ multiplex PCR, and TCRdb's table has in-frame clones only and misses some. The repertoire consists of 110,000 to 150,000 clones, with roughly 9.7% occurring once and the leading ten covering 1.8%. V was pared by 7 bases and J by 0 bases, with 10 bases between. Germline V gives CDR1 SNHLY, CDR2 FYNNEI. The CDR3 has 14 residues. The receptor was isolated from a man between 45 and 60 years old in good health and CMV-seronegative. The material sequenced was PBMCs. This chain connects TRBV2 to TRBJ1-5; a weak D match, TRBD1 (5 bases). As DNA, the CDR3 is TGTGCCAGCAAGGGGTCGCATAGCAATCAGCCCCAGCATTTT. Protein: CASKGSHSNQPQHF.